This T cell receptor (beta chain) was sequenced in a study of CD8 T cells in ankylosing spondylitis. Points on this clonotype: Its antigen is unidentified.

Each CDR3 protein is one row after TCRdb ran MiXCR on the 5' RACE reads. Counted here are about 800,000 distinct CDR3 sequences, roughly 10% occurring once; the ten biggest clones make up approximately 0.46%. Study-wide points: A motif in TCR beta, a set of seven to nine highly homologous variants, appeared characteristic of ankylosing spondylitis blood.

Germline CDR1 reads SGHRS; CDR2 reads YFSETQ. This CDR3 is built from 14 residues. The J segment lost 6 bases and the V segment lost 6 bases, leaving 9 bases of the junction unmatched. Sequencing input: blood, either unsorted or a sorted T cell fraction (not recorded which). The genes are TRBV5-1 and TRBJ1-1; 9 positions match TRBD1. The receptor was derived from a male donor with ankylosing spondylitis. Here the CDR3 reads CASTGDREVAEAFF. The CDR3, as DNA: TGCGCCAGCACGGGGGACAGGGAAGTAGCTGAAGCTTTCTTT.